The present T cell receptor beta chain was sequenced within a study of blood T cell repertoires in COVID-19. Study background: Sources were T cells, B-cell-depleted T cells, or PBMCs; the material itself was cDNA or gDNA.

This CDR3 has 11 amino acids. CDR1 and CDR2 (germline): MNHEY, SVGAGI. With regard to this clone: One end of the junction varies from germline; a read error may be responsible.

In the original analysis: For nucleated cells, counts were estimated from reference gene primer amplification. Measured with immunoSEQ multiplex PCR; TCRdb has only the in-frame clones, and not every one. V and J calls and clone size are copied from that table; D and trimming were computed from the DNA. The sample records 300,000 to 450,000 clones, around 87% being singletons. This chain joins TRBV6-5 and TRBJ2-7; 7 bases fit TRBD2. The sample was peripheral blood. This clonotype was obtained from a woman aged 25 to 45 with COVID-19, enrolled during active disease. CDR3 DNA: TGTGCCAGCAGCAACGGGCTAGCGGCAGTCTTC. Residues: CASSNGLAAVF.